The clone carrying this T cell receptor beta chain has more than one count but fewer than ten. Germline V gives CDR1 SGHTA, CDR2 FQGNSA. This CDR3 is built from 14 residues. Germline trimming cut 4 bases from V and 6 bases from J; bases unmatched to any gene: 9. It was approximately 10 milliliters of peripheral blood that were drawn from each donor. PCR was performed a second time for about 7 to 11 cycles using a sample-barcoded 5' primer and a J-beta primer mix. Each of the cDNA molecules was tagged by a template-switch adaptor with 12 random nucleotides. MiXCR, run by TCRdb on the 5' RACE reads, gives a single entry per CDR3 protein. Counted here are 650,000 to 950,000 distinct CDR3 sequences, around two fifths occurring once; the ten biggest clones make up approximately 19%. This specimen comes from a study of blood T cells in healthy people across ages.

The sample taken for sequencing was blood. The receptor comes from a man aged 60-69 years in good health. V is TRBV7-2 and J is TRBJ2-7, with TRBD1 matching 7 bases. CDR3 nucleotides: TGTGCCAGCAGCTCGGACAGGTTCTACGGCGAGCAGTACTTC. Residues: CASSSDRFYGEQYF.